This TCR beta chain was recorded in a study of blood T cell repertoires in COVID-19 (dated by TCRdb to about 2020). Background for the entire study: The collaborator samples originated in the United States, Italy and Spain and spanned the acute and convalescent phases of COVID-19. The sample metadata nearly always contained a de-identified subject ID, COVID-19 status, age in years and sex. The prospective study material was composed of cDNA or gDNA derived from T cells, B-cell-depleted T cells, or PBMCs. Subjects who had been exposed to COVID-19, were actively infected with it, or had recovered from it provided the deeply sampled blood TCRbeta repertoires that made up the dataset. Samples came from the ongoing ImmuneRACE study (first 160 participants) plus 1,254 subjects from 6 global collaborators. Where available, HLA class I and class II types were obtained from metadata supplied by the sample provider rather than from assay-based typing. The repertoires were released in a freely available public database intended as a resource for research on the immune response to SARS-CoV-2.

The immunoSEQ Assay, a bias-controlled multiplex PCR, was used to amplify TCRbeta CDR3 regions from genomic DNA. On the study's bioinformatics: The number of nucleated cells in each sample was estimated from the amplification of reference gene primers within the assay. To quantify the absolute abundance of each unique TCRbeta CDR3 rearrangement, sequence reads were collapsed and filtered. For each sample, productive Simpson clonality was calculated as the square root of Simpson's diversity index over productive rearrangements. The immuneACCESS repertoire file appears here via TCRdb, limited to in-frame rearrangements. These files lack a portion of the clones; in checked studies, under half of the deficit traces to unresolved V genes, and the cause of the others is not known. V, J and clone size reflect that table, while D and trimming were determined from the DNA. This sample has 90,000 to 110,000 clones in its table, and about 79% of those were observed once. The ten biggest clones cover 7.9% of the sample.

Whole blood was collected in K2EDTA tubes by collaborating institutions according to the institutions' own protocols. For TCRbeta analysis, collaborators shipped samples in one of three forms: frozen whole blood, isolated PBMCs, or DNA extracted from either of those sample types. Summary of the overall study and its limitations: How much clinical and demographic metadata was included differed by source and by participant, and the metadata was provided uncurated.

In regard to this clone: No antigen is known for it. The record has no base qualities; no much larger clone is one base away.

Sequenced input: peripheral blood. This sequence was found in a woman of 80 years or more with active or convalescent COVID-19.

The DNA sequence is as follows: TGTGCCAGCAGCCAAGCAGTGGCTAGCGGGAGGGACTACAATGAGCAGTTCTTC. Its translation reads: CASSQAVASGRDYNEQFF. In this chain, TRBV4-2 is recombined with TRBJ2-1, with TRBD2 identical over 12 junction bases. The germline V gene specifies LGHNA as CDR1 and YNFKEQ as CDR2. From cysteine to phenylalanine, the CDR3 is 18 amino acids long. Of all the DNA, just the CDR3 is kept, 54 bases in frame from base 1. After removal of 1 base from V and 3 bases from J, the junction retains 7 bases not matched to a gene.